This is a list of T cell receptor beta chains from one sample in a study of CXCR3-negative and CXCR3-positive naive CD8 T cells. TCRdb processed the 5' RACE reads again and assigns one entry to each CDR3 protein, with no DNA. The table for this sample gives under 85,000 distinct CDR3 sequences. The sample consisted of naive CXCR3- CD8+ T cells from blood. The source is a human donor in good health. Some clones in this sample may be carry-over from other donors' samples. Each CDR3 is given with its conserved first and last residue.

TRBJ2-5 TRBV12-3/TRBV12-4 CASSPGTLQETQYF
TRBJ2-7 TRBV6-2/TRBV6-3 CASAFPGSYEQYF
TRBJ1-6 TRBV29-1 CSVEGGGNTLHF
TRBJ1-1 TRBV12-3/TRBV12-4 CASTWRGSEAFF
TRBJ1-3 TRBV28 CASSDDRATGNTIYF
TRBJ1-1 TRBV20-1 CSARTMNTEAFF
TRBJ1-5 TRBV28 CASSLKGIRGQPQHF
TRBJ2-1 TRBV12-3/TRBV12-4 CASSSGKTDNEQFF
TRBJ2-2 TRBV29-1 CSVWVPNGELFF
TRBJ2-7 TRBV27 CASRLRGPTYEQYF
TRBJ2-7 TRBV28 CASSVHRGGYEQYF
TRBJ2-1 TRBV11-2 CASTPPLSSYNEQFF
TRBJ2-5 TRBV4-1 CASSQVIAETQYF
TRBJ2-1 TRBV20-1 CSATGLPLNEQFF
TRBJ1-5 TRBV6-5 CASSPSGTNQPQHF
TRBJ2-1 TRBV29-1 CSGTRVIDNEQFF
TRBJ2-7 TRBV9 CASSAGTPADEQYF
TRBJ2-5 TRBV7-6 CASSLVPQETQYF
TRBJ2-1 TRBV9 CASSVGGRGYNEQFF
TRBJ2-7 TRBV5-1 CASSFSGSSYEQYF
TRBJ2-2 TRBV29-1 CSVEDGRNTGELFF
TRBJ2-1 TRBV20-1 CSANGDDYNEQFF
TRBJ2-7 TRBV28 CASSFRGEQYF
TRBJ2-7 TRBV29-1 CSARTVLTYEQYF
TRBJ2-6 TRBV4-3 CASSQDFGSGANVLTF
TRBJ2-7 TRBV27 CASSLWGAPGGRNYEQYF
TRBJ2-3 TRBV3-1 CASTRGGAYTQYF
TRBJ2-3 TRBV28 CASSFVEGTDTQYF
TRBJ2-3 TRBV5-1 CASAPGEWSTDTQYF
TRBJ2-5 TRBV29-1 CSVGGTGGLETQYF
TRBJ2-7 TRBV10-3 CAIRPTGQGLSEQYF
TRBJ2-7 TRBV20-1 CSARDNRGSSLRSYEQYF
TRBJ2-1 TRBV5-1 CASSLASGSYNEQFF
TRBJ2-7 TRBV2 CASTRLTSGRNEQYF
TRBJ2-1 TRBV29-1 CSVEIRGSIGSLSYNEQFF
TRBJ1-1 TRBV14 CASSQYSGTEAFF
TRBJ2-1 TRBV12-3/TRBV12-4 CASSLLGLAGPTSSYNEQFF
TRBJ1-1 TRBV5-1 CASSSGRQGINTEAFF
TRBJ2-2 TRBV10-3 CAISERGTGELFF
TRBJ2-2 TRBV5-1 CASRSENTGELFF
TRBJ2-1 TRBV11-2 CASSLETYNEQFF
TRBJ1-1 TRBV28 CASSLYGSTEAFF
TRBJ2-3 TRBV27 CASSGTNTDTQYF
TRBJ2-7 TRBV12-3/TRBV12-4 CASSLRALRGDRSYEQYF
TRBJ2-1 TRBV6-2/TRBV6-3 CASSLGGTYNEQFF
TRBJ2-1 TRBV7-9 CASSLGGGNEQFF
TRBJ1-5 TRBV20-1 CSASDFSNQPQHF
TRBJ2-7 TRBV28 CASSETGDEQYF
TRBJ2-7 TRBV5-5 CASSLAARAYEQYF
TRBJ2-3 TRBV12-3/TRBV12-4 CASSFVKGEGQDTQYF
TRBJ2-7 TRBV28 CASSFADRGYEQYF
TRBJ2-1 TRBV20-1 CSATYRLAGGNEQFF
TRBJ2-1 TRBV27 CASKGIPTSGGYNEQFF